This entry features one TCR beta chain sequence. The entry originates in a study of T cells in Graves' hyperthyroidism and ophthalmopathy. V was cut by 5 bases and J by 0 bases, with 11 bases left in between. The germline V gene has CDR1 MNHNS and CDR2 SASEGT. CDR3 length: 14 residues. Amplification of TCR beta CDR3 regions was performed using RNA transcripts as template. Primed by the HTBI set, a first-round RT-PCR was run on the TCR CDR3. Via MiXCR, TCRdb re-called the multiplex PCR reads, giving one row per CDR3 protein. In the table there are under 350,000 distinct CDR3 sequences, about 18% of which are singletons.

The gene calls are TRBV6-1 and TRBJ2-7, with D hard to call. This TCR came from a woman in her 50s with Graves' hyperthyroidism. Sequenced: blood. CDR3 DNA: TGTGCCAGCAGTCGACCTAACCACTCCTACGAGCAGTACTTC. Translating gives CASSRPNHSYEQYF.